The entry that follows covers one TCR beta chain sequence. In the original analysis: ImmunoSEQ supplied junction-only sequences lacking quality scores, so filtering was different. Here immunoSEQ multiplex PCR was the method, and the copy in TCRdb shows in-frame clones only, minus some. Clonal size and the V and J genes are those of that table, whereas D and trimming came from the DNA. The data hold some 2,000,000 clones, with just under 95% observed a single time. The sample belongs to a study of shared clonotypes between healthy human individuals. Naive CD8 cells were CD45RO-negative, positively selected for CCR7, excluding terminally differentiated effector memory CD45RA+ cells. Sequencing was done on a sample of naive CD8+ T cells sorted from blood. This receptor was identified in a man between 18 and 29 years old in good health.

The CDR3 spells CASSPGQTYTGELFF. In DNA form, the CDR3 reads TGTGCCAGCAGCCCGGGACAGACCTACACCGGGGAGCTGTTTTTT. V gene TRBV7-6 combines with J gene TRBJ2-2, with 7 bases lining up with TRBD1. CDR1 SGHVS and CDR2 FNYEAQ come from the germline V gene. The CDR3 covers 15 residues. The J segment lost 3 bases and the V segment lost 5 bases, leaving 6 bases of the junction unmatched.